This TCR beta chain was captured by sequencing in a study of shared clonotypes between healthy human individuals. Study outcomes and limitations: Among the subsets, naive ones generally showed larger estimated richness than memory ones.

As defined, naive CD8 cells were CD45RO-negative and positively selected for CCR7, with terminally differentiated effector memory CD45RA+ cells excluded. All donors qualified as healthy HIV-negative adults and had experienced no recent acute infections or vaccinations. CDR3 length: 16 residues. The germline V and J ends were trimmed by 2 bases and 5 bases, with 16 bases remaining between them. Germline V gives CDR1 MNHEY, CDR2 SVGAGI. In the study's own analysis: Because ImmunoSEQ provided only junction sequences with no quality scores, the filtering differed. The data were produced by immunoSEQ multiplex PCR, yet TCRdb's version contains in-frame clones alone and is incomplete. V, J and clone size are those of that table, while D and trimming were read from the DNA. The sample includes roughly 1,800,000 clones, about 94% of them seen just once. About this clone itself: Antigen unknown.

Specimen: naive CD8+ T cells sorted from blood. The sequence came from a man aged 18 to 30 in good health. J is TRBJ2-1 and V is TRBV6-5; the D is unclear. The CDR3 reads CASSYVPNPADNEQFF. In DNA, the CDR3 is TGTGCCAGCAGTTACGTACCGAACCCGGCGGACAATGAGCAGTTCTTC.